The 10 T cell receptor beta chains below come from one sample, sequenced in a study of T cell responses to AZD1222 COVID-19 vaccine. Profiling relied on immunoSEQ multiplex PCR, and the TCRdb table lists in-frame clones only, not all of them. Of 75,000 to 95,000 clones in the sample, approximately 89% were seen once. The source material was peripheral blood, sampled on day 0 of MenACWY control vaccination. These receptors were taken from an adult in good health.

This clone appeared a single time. V gene TRBV7-8 combines with J gene TRBJ1-6; the match to TRBD1 covers 9 bases. J gave up 0 bases and V 5 bases, and 5 bases lay outside the gene matches. The CDR3 spans 17 residues. The germline CDR1 and CDR2 sequences are SGHVS and FQNEAQ. CDR3 protein: CASSRGTGSSYNSPLHF. In DNA form, the CDR3 reads TGTGCCAGCAGCCGAGGGACAGGGAGCTCCTATAATTCACCCCTCCACTTT.

The chain links TRBV3-1 (or the pseudogene TRBV3-2) to TRBJ1-6; no clear D. The CDR3 extends over 13 amino acids. Germline CDR1 is LGHDT and CDR2 is YNNKEL (reference sequence). The V end was cut by 4 bases, the J end by 10 bases, with 11 bases between. The CDR3 here is CASSPNPNSPLHF. CDR3 coding DNA: TGTGCCAGCAGCCCGAACCCGAACTCACCCCTCCACTTT.

This clone has a single count. This chain uses TRBV7-2 with TRBJ2-7; D tentatively reads TRBD1 or TRBD2 (5 bases each). CDR1 and CDR2 from the germline V gene are SGHTA and FQGNSA. The V gene lost 5 bases and the J gene lost 0 bases, with 14 bases spanning the gap. The CDR3 is 15 residues long. CDR3 nucleotides: TGTGCCAGCAGCCCCCGGGACGACAGCTCCTACGAGCAGTACTTC. This codes for CASSPRDDSSYEQYF.

V is TRBV9 and J is TRBJ2-2, with a possible D match to TRBD1 (6 bases). Trimming took 2 bases from V and 4 from J, leaving 15 bases between them. There are 16 residues in the CDR3. Germline CDR1 is SGDLS and CDR2 is YYNGEE. The CDR3 bases are TGTGCCAGCAGCGTTAAAAGTACAGGGCTCACCGGGGAGCTGTTTTTT. It yields the protein CASSVKSTGLTGELFF.

This clone has just one count. The chain joins TRBV5-4 to TRBJ2-5; maybe TRBD2 (5 bases). The V end lost 2 bases, the J end lost 2 bases, and 13 bases lay between the germline ends. Germline CDR1 reads SGHNT; CDR2 reads YYREEE (reference sequence). CDR3 length: 15 amino acids. The CDR3 is CASSFGPTGQETQYF. CDR3 in DNA: TGTGCCAGCAGCTTCGGCCCAACGGGGCAAGAGACCCAGTACTTC. Full variable domain (outside the CDR3, taken from reference TRBV5-4 and TRBJ2-5): ETGVTQSPTHLIKTRGQQVTLRCSSQSGHNTVSWYQQALGQGPQFIFQYYREEENGRGNFPPRFSGLQFPNYSSELNVNALELDDSALYLCASSFGPTGQETQYFGPGTRLLVL.

This chain joins TRBV7-8 and TRBJ2-7; 7 bases match TRBD1. V dropped 3 bases and J dropped 7; count of bases not matched to a gene: 12. Germline V gene sequence: CDR1 SGHVS, CDR2 FQNEAQ. CDR3 length equals 15 residues. The CDR3 DNA is TGTGCCAGCAGCTTTAGACAGGGACCCTCGGGAGAGCAGTACTTC. This translates into CASSFRQGPSGEQYF.

This clone came up once. V and J are TRBV6-2 or TRBV6-3 and TRBJ1-1; unclear D gene. The length of the CDR3 is 15 residues. Trimming stripped 2 bases from V and 1 base from J, with 11 bases between. CDR1 is MNHEY and CDR2 is SVGEGT in the germline V gene. DNA for the CDR3: TGTGCCAGCAGTTACCGTTCGGCCGGGAACACTGAAGCTTTCTTT. Translation: CASSYRSAGNTEAFF.

The chain is built from TRBV9 and TRBJ1-3, with 12 bases that match TRBD1. V lost 3 bases and J lost 0; bases outside the gene matches: 4. Per germline, CDR1 SGDLS and CDR2 YYNGEE. This CDR3 is built from 17 residues. This chain's CDR3 is CASSDGTGGGSGNTIYF. In nucleotides, the CDR3 is TGTGCCAGCAGCGACGGGACAGGGGGCGGCTCTGGAAACACCATATATTTT.

The chain has TRBV10-3 and TRBJ2-7; TRBD1 aligns across 10 bases. The CDR3 is 14 residues long. CDR1 is ENHRY and CDR2 is SYGVKD in the germline V gene. The ends lost 6 bases at V and 3 bases at J; junction bases unmatched: 5. Here the CDR3 DNA reads TGTGCCATCAGCCGACAGGGGGCGAACTACGAGCAGTACTTC. Its translation is CAISRQGANYEQYF.

The chain employs TRBV7-9 and TRBJ1-1; no definite D call. Germline-derived CDR1 and CDR2 are SEHNR and FQNEAQ (reference sequence). V was trimmed by 0 bases and J by 3 bases, leaving 5 bases between them. The CDR3 has 13 residues. For the CDR3, the DNA is TGTGCCAGCAGCTTAGCAGGATACACTGAAGCTTTCTTT. Protein sequence: CASSLAGYTEAFF.